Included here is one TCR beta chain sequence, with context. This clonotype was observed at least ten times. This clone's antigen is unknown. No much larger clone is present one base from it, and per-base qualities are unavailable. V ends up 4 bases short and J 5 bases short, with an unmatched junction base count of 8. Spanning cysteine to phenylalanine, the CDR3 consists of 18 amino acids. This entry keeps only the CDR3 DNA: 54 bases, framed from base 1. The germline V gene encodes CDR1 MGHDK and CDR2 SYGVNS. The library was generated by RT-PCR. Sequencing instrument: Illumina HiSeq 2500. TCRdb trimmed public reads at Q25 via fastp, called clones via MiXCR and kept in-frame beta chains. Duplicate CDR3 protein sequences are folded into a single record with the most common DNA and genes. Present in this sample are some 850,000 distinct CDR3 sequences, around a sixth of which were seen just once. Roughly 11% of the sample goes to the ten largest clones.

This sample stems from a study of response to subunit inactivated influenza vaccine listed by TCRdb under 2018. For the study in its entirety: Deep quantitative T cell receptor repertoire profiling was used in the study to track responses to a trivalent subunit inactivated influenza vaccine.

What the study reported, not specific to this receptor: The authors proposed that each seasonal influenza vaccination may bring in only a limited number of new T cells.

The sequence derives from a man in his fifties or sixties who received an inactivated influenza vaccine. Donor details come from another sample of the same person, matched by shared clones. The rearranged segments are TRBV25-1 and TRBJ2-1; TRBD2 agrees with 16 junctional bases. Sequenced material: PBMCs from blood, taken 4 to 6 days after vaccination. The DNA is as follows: TGTGCCAGCAGTGGGGGACTAGCGGGAGGGCCCAACAACAATGAGCAGTTCTTC. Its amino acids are CASSGGLAGGPNNNEQFF.